Presented here are 10 T cell receptor beta chains from one specimen sequenced in a study of blood T cell repertoires in COVID-19. Produced via immunoSEQ multiplex PCR; TCRdb's table is partial and in-frame only. The sample consists of fewer than 15,000 clones, roughly 90% of them appearing once. Source material: peripheral blood. The receptors shown here come from a man aged 80 or over with acute or convalescent COVID-19.

The rearrangement links TRBV3-1 (or the pseudogene TRBV3-2) to TRBJ1-5; D possibly corresponds to TRBD1 (5 bases). CDR1 is LGHDT, CDR2 YNNKEL, per germline (reference sequence). V dropped 1 base and J dropped 7 bases, with 11 bases sitting between them. This CDR3 has 14 amino acids. DNA of the CDR3: TGTGCCAGCAGCCAAGGGGGCGCGGGGCAGCCCCAGCATTTT. Translation: CASSQGGAGQPQHF.

The rearrangement links TRBV7-8 to TRBJ1-1, with no clear D. The CDR3 totals 14 residues. V gave up 1 base and J gave up 1 base, with 7 bases separating them. In germline, CDR1 is SGHVS, CDR2 FQNEAQ. The CDR3 region has the DNA TGTGCCAGCAGCTTAGGGGCAAGGAACACTGAAGCTTTCTTT. Translated, it gives CASSLGARNTEAFF.

The rearrangement joins TRBV2 to TRBJ2-7; 7 bases match TRBD1. Germline CDR1 is SNHLY and CDR2 is FYNNEI. The length of the CDR3 is 15 residues. V gave up 8 bases and J gave up 0 bases; unmatched junction bases: 10. CDR3 in DNA: TGTGCCAGCCGACAGGGAATTTTGGACTCCTACGAGCAGTACTTC. It codes for CASRQGILDSYEQYF. The complete variable domain, with remaining parts taken from reference TRBV2 and TRBJ2-7, reads EPEVTQTPSHQVTQMGQEVILRCVPISNHLYFYWYRQILGQKVEFLVSFYNNEISEKSEIFDDQFSVERPDGSNFTLKIRSTKLEDSAMYFCASRQGILDSYEQYFGPGTRLTVT.

The gene calls are TRBV13 and TRBJ2-7, with TRBD2 matching 11 bases. Trimming cost V 5 bases and J 1 base; bases outside gene matches: 10. The CDR3 loop spans 17 amino acids. Per the germline V gene, CDR1 is PRHDT and CDR2 is FYEKMQ (reference sequence). CDR3 sequence reads: CASSETSGILASYEQYF. The CDR3 DNA is TGTGCCAGCAGCGAGACTAGCGGGATCCTCGCTTCCTACGAGCAGTACTTC.

The V and J genes are TRBV4-1 and TRBJ2-1, with 8 nucleotides matching TRBD1. The V and J ends lost 2 bases and 12 bases, in that order; junction bases with no gene match: 6. This CDR3 has 13 residues. The germline V gene has CDR1 MGHRA and CDR2 YSYEKL. The DNA of the CDR3 is TGCGCCAGCAGCCAAATACAGGGGGAAAGGCAGTTCTTC. Encoded protein: CASSQIQGERQFF.

The chain couples TRBV19 to TRBJ2-3; 8 positions agree with TRBD2. J gave up 0 bases and V 2 bases, and 4 bases lay outside the gene matches. CDR3 size: 16 residues. Germline lookup yields CDR1 LNHDA and CDR2 SQIVND (reference sequence). This chain's CDR3 is CASSIRPSGSTDTQYF. For the CDR3, the DNA is TGTGCCAGTAGTATAAGGCCTAGCGGGAGCACAGATACGCAGTATTTT.

The CDR3 DNA follows: TGTGCCAGTAGTATTGGACAGTCTAACGATGAGCAGTTCTTC. Protein product: CASSIGQSNDEQFF. The rearrangement joins TRBV19 to TRBJ2-1; maybe TRBD1 (6 bases). V was shortened by 3 bases and J by 8 bases, with 14 bases between the two germline ends. CDR1 is LNHDA, CDR2 SQIVND, per germline (reference sequence). CDR3 length equals 14 residues.

This clone occurred once. The chain recombines TRBV10-3 with TRBJ2-7; 13 bases are a match to TRBD2. The CDR3 loop spans 15 amino acids. Germline CDR1 ENHRY, CDR2 SYGVKD. V lost 5 bases and J lost 2; bases outside the gene matches: 3. Written as DNA, the CDR3 is TGTGCCATCAGTCCTACTAGCGGGGGGGCCTACGAGCAGTACTTC. Its protein product is CAISPTSGGAYEQYF.

Here the CDR3 reads CAWRNSGGTQSGANVLTF. The CDR3 nucleotides read TGTGCCTGGAGGAATTCAGGGGGTACTCAATCTGGGGCCAACGTCCTGACTTTC. J is TRBJ2-6 and V is TRBV30; 7 positions match TRBD1. From germline, CDR1 is GTSNPN and CDR2 SVGIG (reference sequence). V trimming: 3 bases; J trimming: 1 base; junction bases outside the gene matches: 12. The CDR3 sequence is 18 residues long.

This clone has more than one count but fewer than ten. This chain joins TRBV3-1 (or the pseudogene TRBV3-2) and TRBJ1-2, with D possibly matching TRBD1 (5 bases). CDR1 and CDR2 from the germline V gene are LGHDT and YNNKEL (reference sequence). The CDR3 totals 16 residues. V was trimmed by 4 bases and J by 3 bases, leaving 18 bases between them. CDR3 sequence (DNA): TGTGCCAGCAGCCCCTCCGAACAGGCGGACCACTATGGCTACACCTTC. It encodes CASSPSEQADHYGYTF.